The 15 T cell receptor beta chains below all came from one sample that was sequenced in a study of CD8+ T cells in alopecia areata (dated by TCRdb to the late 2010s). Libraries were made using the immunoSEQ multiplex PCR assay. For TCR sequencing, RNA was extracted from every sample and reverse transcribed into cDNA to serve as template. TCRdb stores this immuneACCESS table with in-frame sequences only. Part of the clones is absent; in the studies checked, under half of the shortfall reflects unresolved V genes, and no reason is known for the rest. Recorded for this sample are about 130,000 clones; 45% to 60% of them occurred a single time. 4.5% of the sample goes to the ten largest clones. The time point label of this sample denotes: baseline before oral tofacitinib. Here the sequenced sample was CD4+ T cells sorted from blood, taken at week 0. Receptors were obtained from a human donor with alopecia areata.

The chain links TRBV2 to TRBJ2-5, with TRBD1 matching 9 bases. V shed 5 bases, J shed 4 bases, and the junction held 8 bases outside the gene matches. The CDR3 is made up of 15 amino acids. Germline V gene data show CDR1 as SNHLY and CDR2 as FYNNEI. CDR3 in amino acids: CASSLRQGVRETQYF. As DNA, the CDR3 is TGTGCCAGCAGTCTAAGACAGGGGGTGAGAGAGACCCAGTACTTC.

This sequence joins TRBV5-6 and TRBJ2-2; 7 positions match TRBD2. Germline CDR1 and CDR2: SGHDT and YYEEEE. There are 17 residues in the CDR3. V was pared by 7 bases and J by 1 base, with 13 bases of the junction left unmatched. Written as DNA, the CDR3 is TGTGCCAGCGGAATGACTAGCAGGGAAGAGAACACCGGGGAGCTGTTTTTT. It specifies CASGMTSREENTGELFF.

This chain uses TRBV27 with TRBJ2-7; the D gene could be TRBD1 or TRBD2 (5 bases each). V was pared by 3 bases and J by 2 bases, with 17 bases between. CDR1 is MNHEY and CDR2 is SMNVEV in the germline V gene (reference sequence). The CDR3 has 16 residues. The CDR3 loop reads CASSLGPLGGTYEQYF. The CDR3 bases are TGTGCCAGCAGTTTGGGACCCTTAGGCGGCACCTACGAGCAGTACTTC.

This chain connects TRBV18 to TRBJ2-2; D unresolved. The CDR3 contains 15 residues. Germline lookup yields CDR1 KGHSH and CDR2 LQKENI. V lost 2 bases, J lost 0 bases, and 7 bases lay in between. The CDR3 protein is CASSPTDANTGELFF. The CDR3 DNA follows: TGTGCCAGCTCACCAACGGATGCGAACACCGGGGAGCTGTTTTTT.

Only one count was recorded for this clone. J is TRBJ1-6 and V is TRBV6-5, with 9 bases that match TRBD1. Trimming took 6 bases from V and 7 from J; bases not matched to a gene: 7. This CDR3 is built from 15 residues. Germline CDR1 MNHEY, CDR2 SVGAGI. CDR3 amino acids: CASSRTGEGNSPLHF. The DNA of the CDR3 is TGTGCCAGCAGCCGGACAGGGGAAGGGAATTCACCCCTCCACTTT.

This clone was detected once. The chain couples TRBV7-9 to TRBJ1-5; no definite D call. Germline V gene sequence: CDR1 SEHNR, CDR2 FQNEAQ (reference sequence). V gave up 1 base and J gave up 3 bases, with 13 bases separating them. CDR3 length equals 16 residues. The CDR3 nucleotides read TGTGCCAGCAGCTTAGGGGTAGGGATGGACAATCAGCCCCAGCATTTT. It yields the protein CASSLGVGMDNQPQHF.

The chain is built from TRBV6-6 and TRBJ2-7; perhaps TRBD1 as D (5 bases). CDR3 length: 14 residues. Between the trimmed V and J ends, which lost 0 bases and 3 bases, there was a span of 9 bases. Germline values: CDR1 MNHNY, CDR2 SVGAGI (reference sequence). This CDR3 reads CASSYSGPRYEQYF. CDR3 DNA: TGTGCCAGCAGTTACTCGGGGCCACGCTACGAGCAGTACTTC.

Here the CDR3 reads CASSFGESRPEQYF. The CDR3, as DNA: TGTGCCAGCAGCTTCGGGGAATCTCGGCCCGAGCAGTACTTC. The V gene is TRBV7-2, the J gene TRBJ2-7, with D perhaps matching TRBD2 (5 bases). This CDR3 has 14 residues. Germline CDR1 is SGHTA and CDR2 is FQGNSA. Between the trimmed V and J ends, which lost 3 bases and 6 bases, there was a span of 15 bases.

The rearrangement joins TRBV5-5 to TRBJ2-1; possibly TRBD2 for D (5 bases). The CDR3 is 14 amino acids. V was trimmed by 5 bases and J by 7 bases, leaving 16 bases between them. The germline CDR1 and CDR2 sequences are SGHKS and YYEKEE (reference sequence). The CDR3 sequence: CASSGGPGVNEQFF. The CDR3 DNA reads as TGTGCCAGCAGTGGAGGACCTGGGGTGAATGAGCAGTTCTTC.

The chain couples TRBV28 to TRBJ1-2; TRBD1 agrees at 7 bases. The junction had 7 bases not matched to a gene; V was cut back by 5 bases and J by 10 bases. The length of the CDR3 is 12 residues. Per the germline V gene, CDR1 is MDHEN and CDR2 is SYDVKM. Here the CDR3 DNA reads TGTGCCAGCAGTCCCCGACAGGGTGACTACACCTTC. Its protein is CASSPRQGDYTF.

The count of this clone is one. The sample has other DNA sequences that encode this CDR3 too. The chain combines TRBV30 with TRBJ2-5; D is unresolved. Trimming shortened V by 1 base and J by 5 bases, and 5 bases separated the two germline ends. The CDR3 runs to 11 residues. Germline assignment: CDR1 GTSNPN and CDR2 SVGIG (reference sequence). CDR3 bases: TGTGCCTGGAGTGCTGGGGAGACCCAGTACTTC. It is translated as CAWSAGETQYF.

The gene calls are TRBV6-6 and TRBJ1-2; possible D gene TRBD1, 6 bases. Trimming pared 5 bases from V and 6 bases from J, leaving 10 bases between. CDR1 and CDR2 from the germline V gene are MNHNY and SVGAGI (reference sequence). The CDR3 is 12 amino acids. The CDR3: CASSTGLHGYTF. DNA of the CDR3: TGTGCCAGCAGTACAGGGCTCCATGGCTACACCTTC.

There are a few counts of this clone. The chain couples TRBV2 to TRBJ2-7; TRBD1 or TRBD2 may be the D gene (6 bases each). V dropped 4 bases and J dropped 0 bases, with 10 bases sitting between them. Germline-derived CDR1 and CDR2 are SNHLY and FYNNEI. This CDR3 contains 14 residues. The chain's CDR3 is CASSAWGASYEQYF. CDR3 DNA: TGTGCCAGCAGTGCATGGGGGGCCTCCTACGAGCAGTACTTC.

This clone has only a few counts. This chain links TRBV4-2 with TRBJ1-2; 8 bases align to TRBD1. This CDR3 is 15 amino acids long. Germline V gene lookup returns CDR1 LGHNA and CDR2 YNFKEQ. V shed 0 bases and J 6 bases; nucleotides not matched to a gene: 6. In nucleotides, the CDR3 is TGTGCCAGCAGCCAAGATCAGGCAGGGGGCAATGGCTACACCTTC. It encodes CASSQDQAGGNGYTF.

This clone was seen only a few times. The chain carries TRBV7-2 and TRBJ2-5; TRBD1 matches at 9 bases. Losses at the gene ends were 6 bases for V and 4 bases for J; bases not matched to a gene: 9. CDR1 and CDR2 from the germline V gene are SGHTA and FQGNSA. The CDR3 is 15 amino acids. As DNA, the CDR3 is TGTGCCAGCAGATTCAAGACGACAGGGGGAGAGACCCAGTACTTC. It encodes CASRFKTTGGETQYF.